One and the same sample provided the 10 T cell receptor beta chains below, sequenced in a study of T cell responses to AZD1222 COVID-19 vaccine. Using immunoSEQ multiplex PCR, the repertoire was profiled, and TCRdb retains in-frame clones only, with some absent. The table has over 150,000 clones, less than 95% seen once. This material consisted of peripheral blood, taken on day 0 of AZD1222 vaccination. Source of these receptors: an adult in good health.

The chain employs TRBV5-1 and TRBJ1-1, with D hard to call. This CDR3 comprises 13 residues. V lost 0 bases to trimming and J lost 0 bases, with 3 bases between them. The V gene's germline CDR1 is SGHRS and CDR2 YFSETQ. The CDR3 coding sequence is TGCGCCAGCAGCTTGGCGGTGAACACTGAAGCTTTCTTT. Translated, it gives CASSLAVNTEAFF.

The chain carries TRBV10-3 and TRBJ2-7, with 11 bases aligning to TRBD2. The J segment lost 5 bases and the V segment lost 4 bases, leaving 1 base of the junction unmatched. Germline assignment: CDR1 ENHRY and CDR2 SYGVKD. The CDR3 length is 13 residues. The CDR3 bases are TGTGCCATCAGTGGACTAGCGGGGCACGAGCAGTACTTC. It specifies CAISGLAGHEQYF.

This rearrangement joins TRBV19 to TRBJ2-7; 8 nucleotides line up with TRBD2. V was pared by 6 bases and J by 2 bases, with 9 bases of the junction left unmatched. This CDR3 contains 15 residues. CDR1 LNHDA and CDR2 SQIVND come from the germline V gene (reference sequence). CDR3 in amino acids: CASSPGGGGAYEQYF. The CDR3 coding sequence is TGTGCCAGTAGCCCCGGGGGGGGAGGGGCCTACGAGCAGTACTTC.

The V and J genes are TRBV2 and TRBJ1-2, with 9 bases fitting TRBD1. V trimming: 4 bases; J trimming: 2 bases; junction bases outside the gene matches: 8. Looked up from germline, CDR1 is SNHLY and CDR2 is FYNNEI. The CDR3 has 16 residues. The CDR3 bases are TGTGCCAGCAGTGCAACACAGGGGGCGACCAACTATGGCTACACCTTC. Residues: CASSATQGATNYGYTF. Looking up the rest from reference TRBV2 and TRBJ1-2 gives the full variable domain: EPEVTQTPSHQVTQMGQEVILRCVPISNHLYFYWYRQILGQKVEFLVSFYNNEISEKSEIFDDQFSVERPDGSNFTLKIRSTKLEDSAMYFCASSATQGATNYGYTFGSGTRLTVV.

This rearrangement joins TRBV14 to TRBJ2-3; the D gene is possibly TRBD1 (6 bases). Germline V gives CDR1 SGHDN, CDR2 FVKESK. CDR3 length: 15 amino acids. The ends were cut back, 4 bases at V and 2 bases at J, with 13 bases in the middle. The CDR3 is CASSPWTDPTDTQYF. As DNA, the CDR3 is TGTGCCAGCAGCCCTTGGACAGATCCCACAGATACGCAGTATTTT.

V and J are TRBV6-5 and TRBJ2-5, with 8 bases aligning to TRBD1. The V gene's germline CDR1 is MNHEY and CDR2 SVGAGI. The V gene end was trimmed by 8 bases and the J gene end by 6 bases; junction bases not matched to a gene: 11. The CDR3 is 14 residues long. The CDR3 DNA reads as TGTGCCAGCGGAACCGGGACAGGTGGGAAGACCCAGTACTTC. Translated, it gives CASGTGTGGKTQYF.

CDR3 protein: CASSPGRIYEQYF. The CDR3 DNA follows: TGTGCCAGCTCACCGGGACGGATCTACGAGCAGTACTTC. V gene TRBV18 combines with J gene TRBJ2-7; D tentatively fits TRBD1 or TRBD2 (5 bases each). The CDR3 is made up of 13 amino acids. The V end lost 3 bases, the J end lost 3 bases, and 9 bases lay between the germline ends. CDR1 KGHSH and CDR2 LQKENI come from the germline V gene.

The genes are TRBV19 and TRBJ2-7; maybe TRBD2 (6 bases). The V end was cut by 1 base, the J end by 3 bases, with 13 bases between. The length of the CDR3 is 15 residues. CDR1 LNHDA and CDR2 SQIVND come from the germline V gene (reference sequence). The DNA for the CDR3 is TGTGCCAGTAGTATAGGTTCGGGGGAAGACTACGAGCAGTACTTC. This codes for CASSIGSGEDYEQYF.

The V call is TRBV2, the J call TRBJ1-2, with TRBD1 matching over 7 bases. V dropped 6 bases and J dropped 2; count of bases not matched to a gene: 6. Germline V lookup: CDR1 SNHLY, CDR2 FYNNEI. This CDR3 is built from 14 residues. DNA of the CDR3: TGTGCCAGCAGCCGAGGGGGACAGAACTATGGCTACACCTTC. Translated, it gives CASSRGGQNYGYTF.

The V gene is TRBV7-9, the J gene TRBJ2-7; D tentatively fits TRBD1 or TRBD2 (5 bases each). The CDR3 runs to 14 residues. Looked up from germline, CDR1 is SEHNR and CDR2 is FQNEAQ (reference sequence). The ends were cut back, 1 base at V and 2 bases at J, with 9 bases in the middle. CDR3 nucleotides: TGTGCCAGCAGCTTAGACGGGGCTACCTACGAGCAGTACTTC. Translation gives CASSLDGATYEQYF.